This T cell receptor beta chain was found in a study of T cell clusters in autoimmune cytopenias (dated by TCRdb to the late 2010s). Regarding the complete study: TRB sequencing reached a median depth of approximately 56,000 reads per sample and yielded a median of about 2,500 distinct TRB clonotypes per sample. Peripheral blood TRB and IGH repertoires were sequenced in autoimmune cytopenia patients at active disease and during treatment follow-up, alongside healthy, CLL and autoimmune hepatitis controls. The goal of the study was to determine whether autoimmune cytopenia patients have a disease-specific immune repertoire signature that could serve as a blood-based biomarker. Beyond this particular receptor, the publication reports: The T cell clusters were only ever defined in silico, so experimental validation of their functional role was still needed. GLIPH results suggested that primary autoimmune cytopenia patients were missing physiological T cell clusters, with 50 or so clusters found only in healthy donors compared with over 15 found only in patients. The TRB repertoire shifts, including less even repertoires in secondary cytopenia and CLL, mostly reflected lymphoma bias and not autoimmunity. About 3.2-fold more exclusive TRB clusters were observed in healthy donors than in active autoimmune hepatitis patients, consistent with an autoimmunity-wide signature. The cluster-lack signature was not seen for secondary cytopenia versus CLL, apparently masked by the dominant lymphoma-associated repertoire.

TRB rearrangements were amplified by multiplex PCR following a touch-down protocol, with the TRB-A and TRB-B primer pools mixed in one tube. Two consecutive PCR reactions with Phusion HS II polymerase added Illumina adapters and sample indices to the amplicons. The amplicons were purified from gel with the NucleoSpin Gel and PCR Clean-up kit, after which the amplicons were quantified by Qubit and checked for quality on an Agilent 2100 Bioanalyzer. Sequencing of the libraries was done on an Illumina MiSeq with 600-cycle, single-indexed, paired-end runs. Under the source paper's analysis protocol: TRB reads were aligned and assembled with MiXCR version 2.1.12 using the default MiXCR reference library. A clone was defined by each unique CDR3 nucleotide sequence, and the analysis included only productive sequences with two or more reads. To assess repertoire diversity, an R script computed alpha-parameterized diversity profiles (alpha 0 to 5), which included the Shannon (alpha 1) and Simpson (alpha 2) indices. Combinatorial TRB VJ usage was computed with the tcR package and compared between cohorts by principal component analysis with ade4. Using GLIPH, TCRbeta CDR3s were clustered on pairs of cohorts matched for age and read depth, and a Wilcoxon test was used to compare cluster frequencies. TCRdb reprocessed the reads into one record per CDR3 protein sequence, lacking DNA. The authors' filters were not applied to this entry. The table of this sample itemizes about 8,100 distinct CDR3 sequences. Jointly, the top ten make up under 6.5% of the sample.

For each sample, TRB amplification used 200 to 250 ng of peripheral blood genomic DNA, equal to some 37,000 genome equivalents. About this clonotype: No antigen is known for it.

The CDR3 runs 16 amino acids, cysteine and phenylalanine included. The DNA sequence is not available. CDR1 and CDR2, per the germline V gene, are KGHSH and LQKENI. This TCR was recovered from a human donor with an autoimmune cytopenia or autoimmune hepatitis (not recorded which). Specimen: peripheral blood. The chain couples TRBV18 to TRBJ2-5. The CDR3 reads as follows: CASSRPDGQTKETQYF.